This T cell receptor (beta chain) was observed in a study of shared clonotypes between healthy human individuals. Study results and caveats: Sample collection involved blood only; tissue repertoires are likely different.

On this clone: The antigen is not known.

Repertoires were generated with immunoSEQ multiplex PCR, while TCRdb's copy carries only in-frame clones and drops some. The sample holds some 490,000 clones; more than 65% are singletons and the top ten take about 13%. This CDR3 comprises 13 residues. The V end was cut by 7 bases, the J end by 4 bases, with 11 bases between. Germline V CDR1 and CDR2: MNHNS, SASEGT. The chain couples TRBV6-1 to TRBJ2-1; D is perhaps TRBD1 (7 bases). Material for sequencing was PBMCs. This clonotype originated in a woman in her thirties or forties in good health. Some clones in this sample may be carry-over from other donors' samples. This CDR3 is CASTRGVYNEQFF. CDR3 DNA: TGTGCCAGCACCAGGGGGGTTTACAATGAGCAGTTCTTC.